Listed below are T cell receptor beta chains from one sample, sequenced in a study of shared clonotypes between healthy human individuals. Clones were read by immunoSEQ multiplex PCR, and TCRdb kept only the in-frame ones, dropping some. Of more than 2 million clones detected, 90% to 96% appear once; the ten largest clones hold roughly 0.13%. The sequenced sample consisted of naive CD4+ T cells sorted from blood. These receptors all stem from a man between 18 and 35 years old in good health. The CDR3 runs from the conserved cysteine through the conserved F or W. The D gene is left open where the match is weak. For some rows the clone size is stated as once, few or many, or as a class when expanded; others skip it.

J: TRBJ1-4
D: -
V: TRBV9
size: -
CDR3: CASSVGAGANEKLFF
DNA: TGTGCCAGCAGCGTAGGGGCCGGGGCTAATGAAAAACTGTTTTTT

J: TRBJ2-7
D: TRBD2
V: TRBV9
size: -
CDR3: CASSQGTSGEMYEQYF
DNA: TGTGCCAGCAGCCAGGGGACTAGCGGGGAAATGTACGAGCAGTACTTC

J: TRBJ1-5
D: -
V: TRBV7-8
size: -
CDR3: CASSLDTIQPQHF
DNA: TGTGCCAGCAGCTTGGACACAATTCAGCCCCAGCATTTT

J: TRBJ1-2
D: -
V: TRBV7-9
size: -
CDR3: CASSPTVSEKKGYTF
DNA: TGTGCCAGCAGTCCCACAGTGTCTGAGAAGAAGGGCTACACCTTC

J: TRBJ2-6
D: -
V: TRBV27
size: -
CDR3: CASRVSGANVLTF
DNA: TGTGCCAGCAGGGTATCTGGGGCCAACGTCCTGACTTTC

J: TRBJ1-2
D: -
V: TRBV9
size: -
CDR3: CASSGRDGLQYGYTF
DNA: TGTGCCAGCAGCGGACGGGACGGCCTTCAGTATGGCTACACCTTC

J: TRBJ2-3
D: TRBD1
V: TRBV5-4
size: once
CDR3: CASHAGGQGAIDTQYF
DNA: TGTGCCAGCCACGCTGGGGGGCAGGGGGCAATCGATACGCAGTATTTT

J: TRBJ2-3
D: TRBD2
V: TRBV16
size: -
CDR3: CASSTTSAGDTQYF
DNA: TGTGCCAGCAGCACGACTAGCGCAGGAGATACGCAGTATTTT

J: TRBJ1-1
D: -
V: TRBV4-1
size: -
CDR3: CASSQDHGSMNTEAFF
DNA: TGCGCCAGCAGCCAAGATCACGGCTCTATGAACACTGAAGCTTTCTTT

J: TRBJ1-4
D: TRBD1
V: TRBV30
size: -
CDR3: CAFLSRQGGWFANEKLFF
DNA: TGTGCCTTCCTAAGTCGACAGGGGGGTTGGTTTGCTAATGAAAAACTGTTTTTT

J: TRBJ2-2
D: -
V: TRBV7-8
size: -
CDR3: CASSPPAFLALNTGELFF
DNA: TGTGCCAGCAGCCCCCCGGCGTTCCTAGCCTTGAACACCGGGGAGCTGTTTTTT

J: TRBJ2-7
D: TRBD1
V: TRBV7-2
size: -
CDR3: CASSQQGAKAYEQYF
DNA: TGTGCCAGCAGCCAGCAGGGGGCAAAAGCCTACGAGCAGTACTTC

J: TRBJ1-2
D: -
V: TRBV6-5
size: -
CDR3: CASSFDNYGYTF
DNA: TGTGCCAGCAGTTTCGACAACTATGGCTACACCTTC

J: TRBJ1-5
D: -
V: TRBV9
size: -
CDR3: CASSPDSNQPQHF
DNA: TGTGCCAGCAGCCCAGATAGCAATCAGCCCCAGCATTTT

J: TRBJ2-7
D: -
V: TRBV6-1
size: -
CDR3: CASSERSWNEQYF
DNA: TGTGCCAGCAGTGAAAGAAGCTGGAACGAGCAGTACTTC

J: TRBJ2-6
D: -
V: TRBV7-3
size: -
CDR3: CASSLGGGPGANVLTF
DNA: TGTGCCAGCAGCTTAGGGGGCGGTCCTGGGGCCAACGTCCTGACTTTC

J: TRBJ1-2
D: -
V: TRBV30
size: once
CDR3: CAQSGSGVVYGYTF
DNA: TGTGCCCAGAGTGGGTCAGGGGTGGTCTATGGCTACACCTTC

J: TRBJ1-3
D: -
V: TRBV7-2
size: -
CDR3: CASSLQAAGGNTIYF
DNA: TGTGCCAGCAGCTTACAGGCGGCCGGGGGAAACACCATATATTTT

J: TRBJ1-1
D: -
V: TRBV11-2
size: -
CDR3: CASSRSDSNTEAFF
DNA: TGTGCCAGCAGCCGTTCTGACAGTAACACTGAAGCTTTCTTT

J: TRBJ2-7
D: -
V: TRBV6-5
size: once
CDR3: CASSGSPYEQYF
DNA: TGTGCCAGCAGTGGCAGTCCCTACGAGCAGTACTTC

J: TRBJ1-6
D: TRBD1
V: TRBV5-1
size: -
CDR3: CASSLVRTGGRSYNSPLHF
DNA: TGCGCCAGCAGCTTGGTCAGGACAGGGGGCCGATCCTATAATTCACCCCTCCACTTT

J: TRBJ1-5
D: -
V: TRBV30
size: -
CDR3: CAWSGTSASNQPQHF
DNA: TGTGCCTGGAGTGGGACCTCCGCTAGCAATCAGCCCCAGCATTTT

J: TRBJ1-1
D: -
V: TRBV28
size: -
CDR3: CASSSGSLNTEAFF
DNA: TGTGCCAGCAGCTCCGGGTCCTTGAACACTGAAGCTTTCTTT

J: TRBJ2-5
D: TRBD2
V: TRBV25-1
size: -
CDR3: CASSEAGVLQETQYF
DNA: TGTGCCAGCAGTGAAGCGGGGGTGCTCCAAGAGACCCAGTACTTC

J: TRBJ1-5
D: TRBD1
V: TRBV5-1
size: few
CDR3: CASSLAGGANQPQHF
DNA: TGCGCCAGCAGCTTGGCAGGGGGCGCAAATCAGCCCCAGCATTTT

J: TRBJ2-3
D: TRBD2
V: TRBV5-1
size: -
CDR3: CASSQLTSGRVDTQYF
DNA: TGCGCCAGCAGCCAATTGACTAGCGGGAGGGTTGATACGCAGTATTTT

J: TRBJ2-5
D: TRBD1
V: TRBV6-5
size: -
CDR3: CASKQGLSGETQYF
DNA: TGTGCCAGCAAACAGGGGCTTTCGGGAGAGACCCAGTACTTC

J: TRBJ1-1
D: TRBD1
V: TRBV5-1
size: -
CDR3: CASSLRTGGSTEAFF
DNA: TGCGCCAGCAGCCTCCGGACAGGGGGCAGCACTGAAGCTTTCTTT

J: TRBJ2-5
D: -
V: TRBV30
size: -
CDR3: CAWSSAWYQETQYF
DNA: TGTGCCTGGAGTTCGGCCTGGTACCAAGAGACCCAGTACTTC

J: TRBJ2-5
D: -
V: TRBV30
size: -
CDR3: CAWSPGETQYF
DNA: TGTGCCTGGAGTCCTGGGGAGACCCAGTACTTC

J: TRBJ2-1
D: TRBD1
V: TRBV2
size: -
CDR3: CASSKGDSSYNEQFF
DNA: TGTGCCAGCAGTAAGGGGGACAGCTCCTACAATGAGCAGTTCTTC

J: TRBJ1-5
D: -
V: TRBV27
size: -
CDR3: CASSTRPGLGQPQHF
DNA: TGTGCCAGCAGTACCCGACCTGGGTTGGGGCAGCCCCAGCATTTT

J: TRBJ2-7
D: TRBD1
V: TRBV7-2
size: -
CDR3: CASRFTPGQGYEQYF
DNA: TGTGCCAGCAGATTTACACCGGGACAGGGGTACGAGCAGTACTTC

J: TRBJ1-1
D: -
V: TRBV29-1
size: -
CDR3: CSVDRQRTEAFF
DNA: TGCAGCGTTGACCGTCAAAGGACTGAAGCTTTCTTT

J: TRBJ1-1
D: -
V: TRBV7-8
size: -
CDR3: CASSLLRGPLSRGTEAFF
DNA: TGTGCCAGCAGCTTATTAAGGGGCCCTCTCTCCCGAGGGACTGAAGCTTTCTTT

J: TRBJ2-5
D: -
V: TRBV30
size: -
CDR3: CAWSPTQVQYF
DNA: TGTGCCTGGAGTCCCACGCAGGTCCAGTACTTC

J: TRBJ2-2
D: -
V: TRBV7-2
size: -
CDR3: CASSPRLWETGELFF
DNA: TGTGCCAGCAGCCCGAGGCTATGGGAGACCGGGGAGCTGTTTTTT

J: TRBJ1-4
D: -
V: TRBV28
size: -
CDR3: CASRTQGSGEKLFF
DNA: TGTGCCAGCAGGACACAGGGTTCGGGTGAAAAACTGTTTTTT

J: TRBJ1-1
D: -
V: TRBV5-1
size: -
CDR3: CASGDRNDAEAFF
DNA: TGCGCCAGTGGAGACAGGAACGACGCTGAAGCTTTCTTT

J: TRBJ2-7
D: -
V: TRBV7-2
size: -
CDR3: CASSQRPLYEQYF
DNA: TGTGCCAGCAGCCAAAGACCGCTTTACGAGCAGTACTTC

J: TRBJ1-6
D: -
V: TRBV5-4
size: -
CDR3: CASRDERGSNSPLHF
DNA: TGTGCCAGCAGGGACGAGCGGGGGAGTAATTCACCCCTCCACTTT

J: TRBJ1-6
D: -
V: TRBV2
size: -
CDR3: CASSGTNADSPLHF
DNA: TGTGCCAGCAGTGGGACCAACGCCGATTCACCCCTCCACTTT

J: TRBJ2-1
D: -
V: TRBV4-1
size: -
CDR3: CASSQGYNEQFF
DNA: TGCGCCAGCAGCCAAGGGTACAATGAGCAGTTCTTC

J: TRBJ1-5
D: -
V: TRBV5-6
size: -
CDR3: CASSSGQYSNQPQHF
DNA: TGTGCCAGCAGCTCTGGACAGTATAGCAATCAGCCCCAGCATTTT

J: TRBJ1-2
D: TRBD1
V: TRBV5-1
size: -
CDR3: CASSPRTGGIYGYTF
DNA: TGCGCCAGCAGCCCGCGGACAGGGGGCATCTATGGCTACACCTTC

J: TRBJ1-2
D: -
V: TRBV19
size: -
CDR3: CASSTNPYGPGLGYGYTF
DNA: TGTGCCAGTAGTACCAATCCTTATGGGCCGGGATTAGGCTATGGCTACACCTTC

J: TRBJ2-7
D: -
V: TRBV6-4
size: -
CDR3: CASSHPQQGRSYEQYF
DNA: TGTGCCAGCAGTCATCCTCAACAGGGACGCTCCTACGAGCAGTACTTC

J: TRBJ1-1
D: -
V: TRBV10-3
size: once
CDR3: CAISEGGTEAFF
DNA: TGTGCCATCAGTGAAGGTGGCACTGAAGCTTTCTTT

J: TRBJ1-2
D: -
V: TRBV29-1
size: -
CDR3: CSGVSNYGYTF
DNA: TGCAGCGGGGTATCTAACTATGGCTACACCTTC

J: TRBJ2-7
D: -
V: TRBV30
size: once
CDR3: CAWRPYLSYEQYF
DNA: TGTGCCTGGCGTCCGTATCTCTCCTACGAGCAGTACTTC

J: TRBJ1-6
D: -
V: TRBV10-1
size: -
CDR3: CASSEGAGGSPLHF
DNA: TGCGCCAGCAGTGAAGGTGCCGGTGGTTCACCCCTCCACTTT

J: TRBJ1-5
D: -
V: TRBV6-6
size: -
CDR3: CASSSTTGQLNQPQHF
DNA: TGTGCCAGCAGTAGCACCACGGGACAACTCAATCAGCCCCAGCATTTT

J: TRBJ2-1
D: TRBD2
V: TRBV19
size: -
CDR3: CASSIRTSGNNEQFF
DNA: TGTGCCAGTAGTATCCGGACTAGCGGCAACAATGAGCAGTTCTTC

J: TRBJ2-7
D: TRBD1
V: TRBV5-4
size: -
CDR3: CASSRTGGAYEQYF
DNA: TGTGCCAGCAGCAGGACAGGGGGGGCCTACGAGCAGTACTTC

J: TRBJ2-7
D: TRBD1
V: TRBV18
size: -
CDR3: CASSGTGGTYEQYF
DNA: TGTGCCAGCTCAGGGACAGGGGGCACCTACGAGCAGTACTTC